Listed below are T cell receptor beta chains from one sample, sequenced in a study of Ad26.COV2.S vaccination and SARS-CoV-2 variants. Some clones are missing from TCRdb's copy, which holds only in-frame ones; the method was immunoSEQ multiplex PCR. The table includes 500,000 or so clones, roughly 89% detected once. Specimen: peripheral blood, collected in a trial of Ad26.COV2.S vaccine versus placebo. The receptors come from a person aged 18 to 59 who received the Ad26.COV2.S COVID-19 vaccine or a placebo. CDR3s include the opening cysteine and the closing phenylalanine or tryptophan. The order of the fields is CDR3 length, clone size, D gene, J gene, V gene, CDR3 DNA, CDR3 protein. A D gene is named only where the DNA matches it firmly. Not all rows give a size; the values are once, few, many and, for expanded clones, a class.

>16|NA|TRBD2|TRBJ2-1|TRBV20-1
TGCAGTGCTAGTCCCTTGGGTAGCGGGGGTTGGGATGAGCAGTTCTTC
CSASPLGSGGWDEQFF
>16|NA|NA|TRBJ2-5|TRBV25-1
TGTGCCAGCAGTAACCTGGACGCCGGACCGATTCAGACCCAGTACTTC
CASSNLDAGPIQTQYF
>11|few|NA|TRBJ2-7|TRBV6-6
TGTGCCAGCAGTTCCCGGAGCGGGCAGTACTTC
CASSSRSGQYF
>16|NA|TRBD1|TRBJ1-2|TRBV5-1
TGCGCCAGCAGCTTCAACAGGGGCCGTAACTCGAATGGCTACACCTTC
CASSFNRGRNSNGYTF
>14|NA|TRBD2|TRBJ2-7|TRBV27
TGTGCCAGCAGTTTAGGCGGGAGAGCGGACGAGCAGTACTTC
CASSLGGRADEQYF
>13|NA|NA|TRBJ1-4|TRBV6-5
TGTGCCACCAGCGGCAGGGGAAATGAAAAACTGTTTTTT
CATSGRGNEKLFF
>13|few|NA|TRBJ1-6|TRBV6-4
TGTGCCAGCAGTGAACGGCCGAATTCACCCCTCCACTTT
CASSERPNSPLHF
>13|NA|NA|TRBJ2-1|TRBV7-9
TGTGCCAGCAGCTTAATTGCTTCTAATGAGCAGTTCTTC
CASSLIASNEQFF
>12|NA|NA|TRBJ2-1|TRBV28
TGTGCCCTGGGTGGGACGGTGAATGAGCAGTTCTTC
CALGGTVNEQFF
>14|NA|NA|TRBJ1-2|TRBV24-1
TGTGCCACCAGTGATCCCCCGGCGGCCAGAGGCTACACCTTC
CATSDPPAARGYTF
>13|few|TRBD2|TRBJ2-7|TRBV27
TGTGCCAGTGGACTAGCGGGTTCCTACGAGCAGTACTTC
CASGLAGSYEQYF
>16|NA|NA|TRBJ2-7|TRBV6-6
TGTGCCAGCAGTTCCCCCAGGCGGGCCACGCTAGGCGAGCAGTACTTC
CASSSPRRATLGEQYF
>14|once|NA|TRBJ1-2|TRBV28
TGTGCCAGCAGTTTATGGGGCGGTAACTATGGCTACACCTTC
CASSLWGGNYGYTF
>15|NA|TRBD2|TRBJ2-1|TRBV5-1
TGCGCCAGCAGCTTAACTAGCGGGGGATACAATGAGCAGTTCTTC
CASSLTSGGYNEQFF
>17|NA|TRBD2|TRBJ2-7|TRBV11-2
TGTGCCAGCAGCTTGTCGGGGCGTGGCAGCGGGAGCTACGAGCAGTACTTC
CASSLSGRGSGSYEQYF
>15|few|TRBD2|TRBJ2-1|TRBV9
TGTGCCAGCAGCGTACAGGGACTAGAAGGAAATGAGCAGTTCTTC
CASSVQGLEGNEQFF
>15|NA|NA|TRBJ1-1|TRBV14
TGTGCCAGCAGCCAAGCCCAGCTACCGAACACTGAAGCTTTCTTT
CASSQAQLPNTEAFF
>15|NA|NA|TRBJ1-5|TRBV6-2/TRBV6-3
TGTGCCAGCAGCCTCCGAGATAGTGGAAACCAGCCCCAGCATTTT
CASSLRDSGNQPQHF
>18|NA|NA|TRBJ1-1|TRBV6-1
TGTGCCAGCAGTGAAAGTTTCTTTGGGTGGGACATGAACACTGAAGCTTTCTTT
CASSESFFGWDMNTEAFF
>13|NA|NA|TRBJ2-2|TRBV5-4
TGTGCCAGCAGCTTGGAGGACACCGGGGAGCTGTTTTTT
CASSLEDTGELFF
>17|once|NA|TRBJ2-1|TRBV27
TGTGCCAGCAGTTTGAGGAGCGTCGTTATGGCAGATATTGAGCAGTTCTTC
CASSLRSVVMADIEQFF
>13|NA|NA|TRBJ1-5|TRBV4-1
TGCGCCAGCAGCCAAGAGCTTAACTTGCCCCAGCATTTT
CASSQELNLPQHF
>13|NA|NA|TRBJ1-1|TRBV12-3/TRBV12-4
TGTGCCACCAGGGGTGGGGCGGGCACTGAAGCTTTCTTT
CATRGGAGTEAFF